This TCR beta chain came from a study of T cells after yellow fever vaccination. This CDR3 has 14 amino acids. V lost 3 bases and J lost 8, with 16 bases in between. Germline assignment: CDR1 KGHSH and CDR2 LQKENI. By 5'RACE template switching, TCR cDNA was produced, with a universal primer site and UMIs added in the process. TCRdb re-derived calls from the 5' RACE reads in MiXCR, one entry per CDR3 protein. The sample lists fewer than 450,000 distinct CDR3 sequences; under 14% were seen once. General study results and limits: Reappearing after the booster were most of the clones from primary vaccination (96% CD4, 85% to 90% CD8).

This clonotype was seen a few times. No antigen is known for it. The chain uses TRBV18 and TRBJ1-1; no clear D gene. The source material was PBMCs, sampled on the day of the first yellow fever vaccination. This clonotype originated in a man between 18 and 29 years old who received the YFV17D yellow fever vaccine. CDR3 loop: CASSPAIISEEAFF. CDR3 DNA sequence: TGTGCCAGCTCACCTGCCATTATCTCGGAGGAAGCTTTCTTT. Full variable domain (missing parts from reference TRBV18 and TRBJ1-1): NAGVMQNPRHLVRRRGQEARLRCSPMKGHSHVYWYRQLPEEGLKFMVYLQKENIIDESGMPKERFSAEFPKEGPSILRIQQVVRGDSAAYFCASSPAIISEEAFFGQGTRLTVV.